This TCR beta chain stems from a study of T cell responses to AZD1222 COVID-19 vaccine. Whether given at about 4 or about 12 weeks, second doses were pooled. After removal of 4 bases from V and 5 bases from J, the junction contained 0 bases not matched to a gene. This CDR3 is built from 13 residues. CDR1 and CDR2 (germline): SGHTA, FQGTGA. Method: immunoSEQ multiplex PCR; TCRdb's copy keeps in-frame clones and lacks some. Altogether roughly 200,000 clones are present, roughly 92% being singletons, with the ten largest covering approximately 1.7%. General study points: Receipt of two AZD1222 doses was followed by a rise in Spike-specific TCR breadth and depth. Just a handful of people given AZD1222 tested seropositive at baseline. The donor cohort was predominantly white British with a female majority, and clonal diversity may have been underestimated.

On this clone itself: Its antigen is undetermined.

The receptor was derived from an adult who received the AZD1222 COVID-19 vaccine. This chain links TRBV7-3 with TRBJ2-5, with 11 bases aligning to TRBD2. The sequencing used peripheral blood, collected 28 days after the second AZD1222 dose. The CDR3 nucleotides are TGTGCCAGCAGCTCTAGCGGGAGGGAGACCCAGTACTTC. Encoded protein: CASSSSGRETQYF.